This TCR beta chain emerged from a study of T-cell memory formation after mild COVID-19. Overall study context: The study found TCR clusters largely donor specific.

This CDR3 region has 15 residues. CDR1 and CDR2 (germline): SGHNT, YENEEA. V lost 2 bases and J 6 bases, leaving 14 bases between the germline ends. Overall study results and limits: Certain responding clones were present in pre-infection memory, suggesting participation of cross-reactive memory. Whether second-wave clones peaking at day 37 were SARS-CoV-2 specific went unconfirmed. Among CD4+ contracting clones, most were CM and EM, and CD8+ ones EMRA.

TCRdb itself ran the 5' RACE reads through MiXCR, one entry per CDR3 protein. There are 130,000 to 150,000 distinct CDR3 sequences in the sample; approximately 6% occur only once, and more than 2% lies in the top ten. Comment on this clonotype: No antigen is known for it.

The sequenced material came from PBMCs or a T cell subset sorted from them (not recorded which). The gene calls are TRBV11-3 and TRBJ2-1, with D possibly TRBD2 on 7 matching bases. The clonotype was recovered from an adult woman who had mild COVID-19 (a few samples of this study predate the infection). Cell type and time point are not known. Here the CDR3 reads CASSLTGGYLNEQFF. CDR3 nucleotides: TGTGCCAGCAGCTTAACGGGGGGCTACCTCAATGAGCAGTTCTTC.